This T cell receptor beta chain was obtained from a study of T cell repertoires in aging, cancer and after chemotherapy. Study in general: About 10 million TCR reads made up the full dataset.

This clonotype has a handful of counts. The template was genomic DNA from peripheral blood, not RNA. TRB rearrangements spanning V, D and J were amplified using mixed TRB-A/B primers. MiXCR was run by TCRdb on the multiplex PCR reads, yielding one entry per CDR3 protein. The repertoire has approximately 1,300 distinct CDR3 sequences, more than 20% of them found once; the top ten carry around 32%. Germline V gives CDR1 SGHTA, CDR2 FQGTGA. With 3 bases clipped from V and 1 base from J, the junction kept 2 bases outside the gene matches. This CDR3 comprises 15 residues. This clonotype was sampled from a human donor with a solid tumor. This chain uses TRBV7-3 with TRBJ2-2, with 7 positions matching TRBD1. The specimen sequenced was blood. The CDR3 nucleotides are TGTGCCAGCAGCTTGGGGGACAGGAACACCGGGGAGCTGTTTTTT. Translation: CASSLGDRNTGELFF. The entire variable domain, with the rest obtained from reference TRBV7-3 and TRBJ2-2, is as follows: GAGVSQTPSNKVTEKGKYVELRCDPISGHTALYWYRQSLGQGPEFLIYFQGTGAADDSGLPNDRFFAVRPEGSVSTLKIQRTERGDSAVYLCASSLGDRNTGELFFGEGSRLTVL.